Sequencing of this TCR beta chain was carried out in a study of blood T cell repertoires in COVID-19. Only in-frame clones appear in the TCRdb table, and some are missing; sequencing was by immunoSEQ multiplex PCR. Found here are more than 60,000 clones, about nine tenths of them singletons; the top ten hold 6.9%. There are 15 residues in the CDR3. Germline CDR1 SNHLY, CDR2 FYNNEI. V was clipped by 6 bases and J by 0 bases, with 12 bases between them. The TCR comes from a human donor in a cohort sampled during active COVID-19. The V call is TRBV2, the J call TRBJ1-3; tentative D call: TRBD1 (6 bases). Sequencing was carried out using peripheral blood. The CDR3 loop reads CASRGDTNSGNTIYF. CDR3 bases: TGTGCCAGCAGGGGGGACACTAACTCTGGAAACACCATATATTTT. The complete variable domain, with remaining parts taken from reference TRBV2 and TRBJ1-3, reads EPEVTQTPSHQVTQMGQEVILRCVPISNHLYFYWYRQILGQKVEFLVSFYNNEISEKSEIFDDQFSVERPDGSNFTLKIRSTKLEDSAMYFCASRGDTNSGNTIYFGEGSWLTVV.